The 19 T cell receptor beta chains presented below share a single source sample, sequenced in a study of T cell responses to AZD1222 COVID-19 vaccine. The protocol was immunoSEQ multiplex PCR, while the TCRdb copy is restricted to in-frame clones and leaves out a portion. This sample's clone table lists over 130,000 clones. Sequencing was performed on peripheral blood. Receptors were obtained from an adult in good health.

J is TRBJ1-2 and V is TRBV6-1; D remains ambiguous. The CDR3 spans 12 residues. CDR1 is MNHNS, CDR2 SASEGT, per germline. Trimming pared 2 bases from V and 8 bases from J, leaving 9 bases between. The CDR3 loop is CASSERTGGYTF. The CDR3 DNA is TGTGCCAGCAGTGAAAGGACCGGAGGCTACACCTTC.

The CDR3 sequence is CASSTTGRSNQPQHF. The CDR3 DNA reads as TGTGCCAGTAGTACGACAGGGCGTAGCAATCAGCCCCAGCATTTT. This chain links TRBV19 with TRBJ1-5; 7 bases align to TRBD1. V lost 4 bases to trimming and J lost 0 bases; unmatched junction nucleotides: 3. There are 15 residues in the CDR3. Germline V gene sequence: CDR1 LNHDA, CDR2 SQIVND (reference sequence).

The chain employs TRBV5-6 and TRBJ1-1; D gene ambiguous. The ends were cut back, 6 bases at V and 5 bases at J, with 17 bases in the middle. CDR3 length: 14 amino acids. Germline loops: CDR1 SGHDT, CDR2 YYEEEE. This CDR3 is CASTPTITKTEAFF. The CDR3 nucleotides read TGTGCCAGCACCCCGACCATCACGAAGACTGAAGCTTTCTTT. Combining the CDR3 with reference TRBV5-6 and TRBJ1-1 gives the whole variable domain DAGVTQSPTHLIKTRGQQVTLRCSPKSGHDTVSWYQQALGQGPQFIFQYYEEEERQRGNFPDRFSGHQFPNYSSELNVNALLLGDSALYLCASTPTITKTEAFFGQGTRLTVV.

The chain combines TRBV7-8 with TRBJ1-1; D unclear. Germline V gene data show CDR1 as SGHVS and CDR2 as FQNEAQ. The CDR3 sequence is 13 residues long. Between the trimmed V and J ends, which lost 4 bases and 0 bases, there was a span of 6 bases. CDR3: CASSSAMNTEAFF. CDR3 nucleotide sequence: TGTGCCAGCAGCTCGGCGATGAACACTGAAGCTTTCTTT.

The rearrangement uses TRBV27 and TRBJ1-5; D is uncertain. The length of the CDR3 is 15 residues. Germline V gene lookup returns CDR1 MNHEY and CDR2 SMNVEV (reference sequence). The ends were cut back, 4 bases at V and 0 bases at J, with 10 bases in the middle. This chain's CDR3 is CASSYQTGSNQPQHF. CDR3 nucleotide sequence: TGTGCCAGCAGTTACCAGACCGGTAGCAATCAGCCCCAGCATTTT.

The chain has TRBV28 and TRBJ1-2, with TRBD1 as a possible D gene (5 bases). Trimming took off 5 bases at V and 4 bases at J, with 11 bases between the two ends. Germline V gives CDR1 MDHEN, CDR2 SYDVKM. The CDR3 totals 13 residues. This CDR3 is CASSAGTGYGYTF. In nucleotides, the CDR3 is TGTGCCAGCAGTGCCGGGACGGGCTATGGCTACACCTTC.

This sequence joins TRBV18 and TRBJ2-2; 8 bases line up with TRBD1. CDR1 and CDR2 from the germline V gene are KGHSH and LQKENI. CDR3 length equals 16 residues. The junction had 6 bases not matched to a gene; V was cut back by 4 bases and J by 2 bases. The CDR3 DNA follows: TGTGCCAGCTCACGGACCACAGGGGGAAACACCGGGGAGCTGTTTTTT. Translated, it gives CASSRTTGGNTGELFF.

The rearrangement uses TRBV11-2 and TRBJ1-6, with D possibly TRBD1 on 5 matching bases. V was cut by 0 bases and J by 10 bases, with 16 bases left in between. Germline lookup yields CDR1 SGHAT and CDR2 FQNNGV. CDR3 size: 16 residues. The CDR3 protein is CASSLDLGQGWSPLHF. The CDR3 DNA sequence: TGTGCCAGCAGCTTAGATCTTGGACAAGGATGGTCACCCCTCCACTTT.

The rearrangement links TRBV7-2 to TRBJ2-1; 8 bases are shared with TRBD2. This CDR3 is built from 16 residues. Germline CDR1 is SGHTA and CDR2 is FQGNSA. V trimming: 1 base; J trimming: 5 bases; junction bases outside the gene matches: 7. CDR3 in DNA: TGTGCCAGCAGCTTAGAGCGGGGGCCGCCCCACAATGAGCAGTTCTTC. Translating it yields CASSLERGPPHNEQFF.

The J gene is TRBJ2-7, the V gene TRBV5-4; D might be TRBD1 (6 bases). Germline V gives CDR1 SGHNT, CDR2 YYREEE (reference sequence). There are 16 residues in the CDR3. Between the trimmed V and J ends, which lost 4 bases and 0 bases, there was a span of 17 bases. The CDR3, as DNA: TGTGCCAGCAGCGGATGGGACACGGCTAGCTCCTACGAGCAGTACTTC. This codes for CASSGWDTASSYEQYF. The full variable domain, its missing parts supplied by reference TRBV5-4 and TRBJ2-7, is ETGVTQSPTHLIKTRGQQVTLRCSSQSGHNTVSWYQQALGQGPQFIFQYYREEENGRGNFPPRFSGLQFPNYSSELNVNALELDDSALYLCASSGWDTASSYEQYFGPGTRLTVT.

The V and J genes are TRBV9 and TRBJ1-6; D gene uncertain. Germline loops: CDR1 SGDLS, CDR2 YYNGEE. This CDR3 region has 13 residues. V gave up 3 bases and J gave up 7 bases, with 8 bases separating them. Here the CDR3 reads CASSGLSNSPLHF. DNA of the CDR3: TGTGCCAGCAGCGGTCTCTCCAATTCACCCCTCCACTTT.

This chain connects TRBV4-1 to TRBJ2-3, with 7 positions matching TRBD2. Germline assignment: CDR1 MGHRA and CDR2 YSYEKL. This CDR3 comprises 16 residues. After removal of 6 bases from V and 2 bases from J, the junction contained 11 bases not matched to a gene. The CDR3 DNA is TGCGCCAGCAGACAGGAAGCGGGACGGTACACAGATACGCAGTATTTT. Amino acid sequence: CASRQEAGRYTDTQYF.

This chain connects TRBV10-3 to TRBJ1-3; D is unresolved. The V gene's germline CDR1 is ENHRY and CDR2 SYGVKD. The germline V and J ends were trimmed by 0 bases and 9 bases, with 6 bases remaining between them. The CDR3 is 12 residues long. CDR3 loop: CAISESVGTIYF. The CDR3 DNA sequence: TGTGCCATCAGTGAGTCGGTCGGCACCATATATTTT.

The chain combines TRBV7-6 with TRBJ1-4; TRBD1 aligns across 12 bases. There are 18 residues in the CDR3. Germline CDR1 SGHVS, CDR2 FNYEAQ. V shed 4 bases and J 6 bases; nucleotides not matched to a gene: 12. In DNA form, the CDR3 reads TGTGCCAGCAGCTCGACGGGACAGGGGGCGCATTTGGATGAAAAACTGTTTTTT. It yields the protein CASSSTGQGAHLDEKLFF. Using reference TRBV7-6 and TRBJ1-4 for the parts outside the CDR3, the full variable domain is GAGVSQSPRYKVTKRGQDVALRCDPISGHVSLYWYRQALGQGPEFLTYFNYEAQQDKSGLPNDRFSAERPEGSISTLTIQRTEQRDSAMYRCASSSTGQGAHLDEKLFFGSGTQLSVL.

V and J are TRBV14 and TRBJ2-7, with D perhaps TRBD1 or TRBD2 (5 bases each). The CDR3 runs 16 residues. The germline V gene encodes CDR1 SGHDN and CDR2 FVKESK. V gave up 1 base and J gave up 5 bases, with 18 bases separating them. The CDR3 here is CASSQGFSPGLNEQYF. CDR3 coding DNA: TGTGCCAGCAGCCAAGGATTTAGCCCGGGGCTGAACGAGCAGTACTTC. Based on the CDR3 plus reference TRBV14 and TRBJ2-7, the full variable domain is EAGVTQFPSHSVIEKGQTVTLRCDPISGHDNLYWYRRVMGKEIKFLLHFVKESKQDESGMPNNRFLAERTGGTYSTLKVQPAELEDSGVYFCASSQGFSPGLNEQYFGPGTRLTVT.

V gene TRBV3-1 (or the pseudogene TRBV3-2) combines with J gene TRBJ1-1; TRBD1 agrees at 7 bases. The CDR3 loop spans 14 amino acids. Germline CDR1 LGHDT, CDR2 YNNKEL (reference sequence). After removal of 2 bases from V and 7 bases from J, the junction contained 7 bases not matched to a gene. DNA of the CDR3: TGTGCCAGCAGCCAACGAGGACAGGCCCTTGAAGCTTTCTTT. The encoded protein is CASSQRGQALEAFF.

The rearrangement uses TRBV23-1 and TRBJ1-5; D not resolved. TRBV23-1 is recorded as an ORF, its role being uncertain. V lost 8 bases, J lost 4 bases, and 9 bases lay in between. CDR3 size: 12 residues. CDR3 sequence reads: CASARENQPQHF. CDR3 nucleotide sequence: TGCGCCAGCGCGCGGGAAAATCAGCCCCAGCATTTT.

The chain couples TRBV12-5 to TRBJ1-1; 11 positions match TRBD1. This CDR3 region has 15 residues. With 4 bases clipped from V and 6 bases from J, the junction kept 7 bases outside the gene matches. Germline values: CDR1 LGHNT, CDR2 FRNRAP. Here the CDR3 reads CASGSGTGGNAEAFF. In nucleotides, the CDR3 is TGTGCTAGTGGTTCCGGGACAGGGGGTAATGCTGAAGCTTTCTTT.

This sequence joins TRBV19 and TRBJ1-5; 7 bases are shared with TRBD1. The CDR3 extends over 17 amino acids. The germline V gene encodes CDR1 LNHDA and CDR2 SQIVND (reference sequence). V gave up 3 bases and J gave up 2 bases; unmatched junction bases: 10. CDR3 sequence (DNA): TGTGCCAGTAGTATGGGAACAGGGGCCTCAGGCAATCAGCCCCAGCATTTT. This gives the protein CASSMGTGASGNQPQHF.